The 10 T cell receptor beta chains reported below all come from one sample, sequenced in a study of naive and memory T cell subsets listed by TCRdb under 2017. The library came from UMI-ligation and nested PCR. The instrument was an Illumina MiSeq. TCR RNA was reverse transcribed with SuperScript IV using alpha and beta constant region primers for the blood and skin samples. TCRdb reran the public reads through fastp at Q25 and MiXCR, keeping productive beta chains. Every entry covers one CDR3 protein and lists the most common genes and DNA from its rows. The sample has under 20,000 distinct CDR3 sequences on record, 8% to 10% of them singletons. Jointly, the top ten make up under 7.5% of the sample. Sample treatment or condition, as interpreted from the label and publication: skin biopsy from PPD injection site in Mantoux-positive individual. Total RNA was used without cell sorting and was treated with RQ1 DNase before reverse transcription, with a target input of about 1 to 1,100 ng.

Here the sequenced sample was skin, taken from a tuberculin skin test site. The receptor source for this set is an adult in good health.

The CDR3 DNA reads TGTGCCAGCAGTGGAGCGGCTAGCAGTCAAGAGACCCAGTACTTC. It codes for CASSGAASSQETQYF. The V call is TRBV6-1, the J call TRBJ2-5; D is perhaps TRBD2 (5 bases). CDR3 length equals 15 residues. In germline, CDR1 is MNHNS, CDR2 SASEGT. Between the trimmed V and J ends, which lost 4 bases and 2 bases, there was a span of 14 bases.

The table lists this clonotype with many counts. DNA for the CDR3: TGCGCCAGCAGCTTGGGAGGCGTCGGCTACGAGCAGTACTTC. Translated: CASSLGGVGYEQYF. This chain connects TRBV5-1 to TRBJ2-7, with no clear D. CDR3 length: 14 amino acids. Germline CDR1 SGHRS, CDR2 YFSETQ. The V gene lost 0 bases and the J gene lost 3 bases, with 10 bases spanning the gap.

V is TRBV9 and J is TRBJ2-5, with D tentatively TRBD2 (6 bases). The germline CDR1 and CDR2 sequences are SGDLS and YYNGEE. V lost 0 bases and J lost 2, with 11 bases in between. The CDR3 spans 15 residues. The CDR3: CASSVDPSVQETQYF. The CDR3 DNA is TGTGCCAGCAGCGTAGACCCTAGCGTTCAAGAGACCCAGTACTTC. Complete variable domain (other parts from reference TRBV9 and TRBJ2-5): DSGVTQTPKHLITATGQRVTLRCSPRSGDLSVYWYQQSLDQGLQFLIQYYNGEERAKGNILERFSAQQFPDLHSELNLSSLELGDSALYFCASSVDPSVQETQYFGPGTRLLVL.

In this sample, this clonotype turned up many times. The V gene is TRBV6-5, the J gene TRBJ2-5, with D tentatively TRBD2 (5 bases). Trimming removed 5 bases from V and 5 bases from J, with 12 bases in between. Per germline, CDR1 MNHEY and CDR2 SVGAGI. The CDR3 has 13 amino acids. The CDR3: CASSHLGEETQYF. In nucleotides, the CDR3 is TGTGCCAGCAGTCATCTTGGGGAGGAGACCCAGTACTTC.

This clonotype was counted ten times or more. The rearrangement joins TRBV4-1 to TRBJ2-3, with a possible D match to TRBD2 (7 bases). The V gene lost 4 bases and the J gene lost 3 bases, with 14 bases spanning the gap. Germline V lookup: CDR1 MGHRA, CDR2 YSYEKL. The length of the CDR3 is 15 residues. CDR3 sequence: CASSPGGRETDTQYF. The CDR3 DNA sequence: TGCGCCAGCAGCCCCGGGGGGCGGGAGACAGATACGCAGTATTTT.

This clonotype was seen repeatedly, ten times or more. The genes are TRBV20-1 and TRBJ1-2; tentative D call: TRBD1 (5 bases). CDR3 length: 15 residues. The V gene's germline CDR1 is DFQATT and CDR2 SNEGSKA (reference sequence). The V end was cut by 2 bases, the J end by 0 bases, with 13 bases between. CDR3 residues: CSARSLGGANYGYTF. CDR3 nucleotide sequence: TGCAGTGCTAGAAGTCTCGGGGGAGCTAACTATGGCTACACCTTC.

This clonotype is medium-sized within its sample. The V and J genes are TRBV20-1 and TRBJ2-5; D tentatively fits TRBD1 or TRBD2 (5 bases each). In germline, CDR1 is DFQATT, CDR2 SNEGSKA (reference sequence). V lost 5 bases, J lost 2 bases, and 12 bases lay in between. The CDR3 sequence is 13 residues long. The CDR3 spells CSARRDRQETQYF. CDR3 coding DNA: TGCAGTGCTCGCCGGGACCGACAAGAGACCCAGTACTTC.

V and J are TRBV13 and TRBJ2-7, with D maybe TRBD2 (7 bases). Germline V gene sequence: CDR1 PRHDT, CDR2 FYEKMQ (reference sequence). Trimming pared 5 bases from V and 6 bases from J, leaving 11 bases between. The CDR3 covers 12 residues. CDR3 nucleotides: TGTGCCAGCAGCACCCGGGGGGCCGAGCAGTACTTC. Its translation: CASSTRGAEQYF.

In DNA, the CDR3 is TGTGCCAGCCTTCTAGGGGGGAACACCGGGGAGCTGTTTTTT. Residues: CASLLGGNTGELFF. This sequence joins TRBV2 and TRBJ2-2; D may be TRBD1 (6 bases). The CDR3 has 14 residues. From germline, CDR1 is SNHLY and CDR2 FYNNEI. Trimming cost V 8 bases and J 1 base, with 11 bases left between them.

There are a few counts of this clonotype. The chain uses TRBV6-1 and TRBJ2-3; 10 nucleotides agree with TRBD1. The CDR3 spans 15 residues. The germline V gene has CDR1 MNHNS and CDR2 SASEGT. V dropped 5 bases and J dropped 4; count of bases not matched to a gene: 6. Written as DNA, the CDR3 is TGTGCCAGCAGTTTCGACAGGGGGCGGTCAGATACGCAGTATTTT. This sequence encodes CASSFDRGRSDTQYF.